This T cell receptor beta chain appears in the sequencing data of a study of cytomegalovirus exposure and HLA in healthy donors. Use of 60 Vbeta and 13 Jbeta primers characterized the PCR. The repertoire was sequenced with immunoSEQ multiplex PCR; TCRdb's copy has only in-frame clones and lacks some. Of 110,000 to 150,000 clones listed, 80% were seen once; the top ten hold under 7.5%. This CDR3 spans 15 amino acids. Germline V lookup: CDR1 LGHNA, CDR2 YSLEER. Trimming pared 0 bases from V and 6 bases from J, leaving 15 bases between. V and J are TRBV4-3 and TRBJ2-7; D may be TRBD1 (7 bases). The sequence was collected from a man between 35 and 55 years old in good health and CMV-seropositive. Sequences were obtained from PBMCs. The CDR3 reads CASSQDNRGGVEQYF. Written as DNA, the CDR3 is TGCGCCAGCAGCCAAGATAACAGGGGAGGCGTCGAGCAGTACTTC.